This is a list of T cell receptor beta chains from one sample in a study of blood T cells in healthy people across ages. Via MiXCR, TCRdb re-called the 5' RACE reads, giving one row per CDR3 protein. The sample holds 650,000 to 800,000 distinct CDR3 sequences, over 40% seen once. The sample was blood. These receptors all come from a woman older than 75 in good health. Each CDR3 is given with its conserved first and last residue. Fields, in order: J gene, clone size, D gene, V gene, CDR3 protein, CDR3 DNA. The D gene is left open where the match is weak. A row's size may be missing; if present it is once, few, many or a size class.

>TRBJ2-5|.|.|TRBV15
CATSRDIGGRQETQYF
TGTGCCACCAGCAGAGATATCGGAGGGAGGCAAGAGACCCAGTACTTC
>TRBJ2-5|many|.|TRBV7-9
CASSLSSGFQETQYF
TGTGCCAGCAGCTTATCTTCGGGGTTTCAAGAGACCCAGTACTTC
>TRBJ1-2|.|.|TRBV29-1
CSVLQPTANYGYTF
TGCAGCGTGCTCCAACCGACAGCTAACTATGGCTACACCTTC
>TRBJ1-1|.|.|TRBV5-1
CASSPGRILPDTEAFF
TGCGCCAGCAGCCCGGGCCGGATCCTTCCCGACACTGAAGCTTTCTTT
>TRBJ2-3|few|.|TRBV7-9
CASSSGSGVATDTQYF
TGTGCCAGCAGCTCCGGGTCGGGGGTGGCCACAGATACGCAGTATTTT
>TRBJ2-1|.|TRBD2|TRBV6-1
CASSEFWEGLYNEQFF
TGTGCCAGCAGTGAATTCTGGGAGGGCCTCTACAATGAGCAGTTCTTC
>TRBJ2-7|.|.|TRBV20-1
CSAGSGYEQYF
TGCAGTGCGGGAAGTGGCTACGAGCAGTACTTC
>TRBJ2-1|few|TRBD1|TRBV7-3
CASSVGQYNEQFF
TGTGCCAGCAGCGTGGGACAGTACAATGAGCAGTTCTTC
>TRBJ1-1|.|TRBD1|TRBV7-9
CASTRQGWNTEAFF
TGTGCCAGCACACGACAGGGGTGGAACACTGAAGCTTTCTTT
>TRBJ2-1|few|TRBD1|TRBV19
CASTLDRGGYNEQFF
TGTGCCAGTACCCTAGACAGGGGGGGGTACAATGAGCAGTTCTTC
>TRBJ2-5|.|.|TRBV7-2
CASSVTEAKNIRYF
TGTGCCAGCAGTGTGACTGAAGCCAAAAACATTCGGTACTTC
>TRBJ2-7|.|TRBD2|TRBV5-1
CASSPASGNSYEQYF
TGCGCCAGCAGCCCCGCTAGCGGGAACTCCTACGAGCAGTACTTC
>TRBJ2-7|many|TRBD2|TRBV2
CASSEERDPYEQYF
TGTGCCAGCAGTGAAGAGCGGGACCCCTACGAGCAGTACTTC
>TRBJ2-3|.|.|TRBV18
CASSTPGSADTQYF
TGTGCCAGCTCCACACCGGGGAGCGCAGATACGCAGTATTTT
>TRBJ2-1|.|TRBD1|TRBV14
CASSSLGTGAFSEQFF
TGTGCCAGCAGCTCCTTGGGGACAGGGGCTTTCAGTGAGCAGTTCTTC
>TRBJ1-1|.|.|TRBV5-1
CASSLAPTQNTEAFF
TGCGCCAGCAGCTTGGCACCAACCCAGAACACTGAAGCTTTCTTT
>TRBJ2-3|.|.|TRBV30
CAWSVGAWDTQYF
TGTGCCTGGAGTGTAGGGGCCTGGGATACGCAGTATTTT
>TRBJ2-7|.|.|TRBV4-3
CASSQVAQGGGEQYF
TGCGCCAGCAGCCAAGTCGCGCAGGGAGGTGGCGAGCAGTACTTC
>TRBJ2-6|.|.|TRBV10-3
CAISEVKAGANVLTF
TGTGCCATCTCGGAGGTTAAGGCTGGGGCCAACGTCCTGACTTTC
>TRBJ2-5|.|.|TRBV5-1
CASSPNEETQYF
TGCGCCAGCAGCCCTAATGAAGAGACCCAGTACTTC
>TRBJ2-7|few|.|TRBV5-1
CASSSSFYEQYF
TGCGCCAGCAGCTCCTCTTTCTACGAGCAGTACTTC
>TRBJ1-4|many|.|TRBV12-3/TRBV12-4
CASSLTGLVEKLFF
TGTGCCAGCAGTTTGACAGGACTTGTTGAAAAACTGTTTTTT
>TRBJ2-1|.|TRBD1|TRBV6-2/TRBV6-3
CASSYSMSGVGQGIDEQFF
TGTGCCAGCAGTTACTCGATGTCTGGTGTCGGACAGGGTATCGATGAGCAGTTCTTC
>TRBJ2-2|.|.|TRBV10-3
CAISVEGLGTGELFF
TGTGCCATCAGTGTTGAGGGCTTGGGCACCGGGGAGCTGTTTTTT
>TRBJ2-3|many|TRBD2|TRBV6-6
CASRLRSGGTDTQYF
TGTGCCAGCCGCCTACGTAGCGGGGGGACAGATACGCAGTATTTT
>TRBJ2-5|many|TRBD2|TRBV5-5
CASSFGLAVLQETQYF
TGTGCCAGCAGCTTCGGACTAGCGGTGCTCCAAGAGACCCAGTACTTC
>TRBJ2-2|few|.|TRBV29-1
CSVVVRARTGELFF
TGCAGCGTTGTAGTGCGGGCTCGCACCGGGGAGCTGTTTTTT
>TRBJ2-5|.|.|TRBV10-3
CAISGARFEETQYF
TGTGCCATCAGTGGGGCCCGTTTTGAAGAGACCCAGTACTTC
>TRBJ1-1|.|.|TRBV11-2
CASSAVSGLNTEAFF
TGTGCCAGCAGCGCGGTATCTGGGTTGAACACTGAAGCTTTCTTT